This T cell receptor beta chain was recovered during a study of blood T cell repertoires in COVID-19. Looking at the study overall: Acute and convalescent COVID-19 specimens originated in the United States, Italy and Spain. The analysed material was cDNA or gDNA that came from T cells, B-cell-depleted T cells, or PBMCs.

Germline V gene lookup returns CDR1 ENHRY and CDR2 SYGVKD. Trimming shortened V by 0 bases and J by 4 bases, and 12 bases separated the two germline ends. The CDR3 has 16 residues. In the authors' workflow: By means of reference gene primer amplification, nucleated cell counts were estimated. Profiled with immunoSEQ multiplex PCR; TCRdb holds only in-frame clones, not every one. V, J and clone size are taken as reported in that table, and D and trimming were inferred from the DNA itself. The data hold about 90,000 clones, with roughly nine tenths observed a single time. The genes are TRBV10-3 and TRBJ2-2; D is possibly TRBD2 (5 bases). Sequenced material: peripheral blood. This sequence originates from a man aged 45-65 years with acute or convalescent COVID-19. The CDR3 reads CAISESRTGSTGELFF. The CDR3 nucleotides are TGTGCCATCAGTGAGTCTAGGACGGGAAGCACCGGGGAGCTGTTTTTT.